The subject of this entry is one T cell receptor (beta chain). The data originate from a study of blood T cell repertoires in COVID-19. Here immunoSEQ multiplex PCR was the method, and the copy in TCRdb shows in-frame clones only, minus some. The sample consists of around 480,000 clones, approximately 88% of them appearing once. Trimming cost V 3 bases and J 8 bases, with 8 bases left between them. The CDR3 totals 12 residues. Input material: peripheral blood. The chain is built from TRBV12-3 or TRBV12-4 and TRBJ1-5, with D unresolved. The origin of this receptor is a woman aged 50 to 60 with COVID-19, enrolled during active disease. The CDR3 spells CASSFGVEPQHF. The CDR3 nucleotides read TGTGCCAGCAGTTTCGGGGTCGAGCCCCAGCATTTT.